This TCR beta chain emerged from a study of control samples from healthy donors and cancer patients. Trimming pared 2 bases from V and 9 bases from J, leaving 8 bases between. The CDR3 extends over 12 amino acids. The data were produced by immunoSEQ multiplex PCR, yet TCRdb's version contains in-frame clones alone and is incomplete. The sample has about 100,000 clones, just over 90% seen once. The sequenced material came from blood. This chain uses TRBV12-3 or TRBV12-4 with TRBJ2-1; the D is unclear. The receptor comes from a woman in her late teens or twenties in good health. The CDR3 nucleotides are TGTGCCAGCAGTTTATTGCGTTTTGAGCAGTTCTTC. Amino acids: CASSLLRFEQFF.